These 20 T cell receptor beta chains originate from one sample sequenced in a study of T cell repertoires in cytomegalovirus infection. In TCRdb, the reads were re-called with MiXCR into one record per CDR3 protein. The sample has 95,000 to 150,000 distinct CDR3 sequences; approximately 30% are singletons. What these receptors recognize is not known. This material consisted of CD8+ T cells from cultured PBMCs, taken from culture after CMV antigen stimulation. These receptors were collected from a human donor in good health (CMV status not recorded). Some clones in this sample may be carry-over from other donors' samples.

The chain links TRBV14 to TRBJ1-2; 7 bases agree with TRBD1. Losses at the gene ends were 1 base for V and 0 bases for J; bases not matched to a gene: 8. This CDR3 region has 17 residues. From germline, CDR1 is SGHDN and CDR2 FVKESK. The CDR3 DNA sequence: TGTGCCAGCAGCCAAGTGTCAGGGGGTAATCCTAACTATGGCTACACCTTC. Its translation: CASSQVSGGNPNYGYTF.

This clonotype turned up a few times. The chain uses TRBV7-6 and TRBJ1-5, with D unclear. CDR3 length: 15 residues. Deletions cut 1 base from V and 0 bases from J, with 7 bases between. CDR1 and CDR2 from the germline V gene are SGHVS and FNYEAQ. The CDR3 DNA follows: TGTGCCAGCAGCTTAGTTCAGGATAGCAATCAGCCCCAGCATTTT. Translation gives CASSLVQDSNQPQHF.

The V call is TRBV7-8, the J call TRBJ1-2, with 11 nucleotides matching TRBD1. J lost 4 bases, V lost 5 bases, and 9 bases had no gene match. The CDR3 contains 16 residues. Germline values: CDR1 SGHVS, CDR2 FQNEAQ. The CDR3 coding sequence is TGTGCCAGCAGCCCAACCGGGACAGGGGGTCGCTATGGCTACACCTTC. Translation: CASSPTGTGGRYGYTF.

The rearrangement links TRBV11-2 to TRBJ2-7; D tentatively reads TRBD1 or TRBD2 (5 bases each). CDR1 SGHAT and CDR2 FQNNGV come from the germline V gene. CDR3 length equals 14 residues. Trimming took off 6 bases at V and 3 bases at J, with 15 bases between the two ends. CDR3 DNA sequence: TGTGCCAGCAGATTATGGGGGTCGGACTACGAGCAGTACTTC. Protein sequence: CASRLWGSDYEQYF.

This clonotype was detected a few times. The CDR3 DNA reads as TGCGCCAGCAGCCAAGAAGGCGGGGGGGCCTACAATGAGCAGTTCTTC. Residues: CASSQEGGGAYNEQFF. The chain combines TRBV4-1 with TRBJ2-1, with 9 nucleotides matching TRBD2. J was trimmed by 2 bases and V by 0 bases; bases with no gene match: 2. Germline values: CDR1 MGHRA, CDR2 YSYEKL. This CDR3 contains 16 residues.

The J gene is TRBJ2-5, the V gene TRBV4-1; 7 bases align to TRBD2. CDR1 is MGHRA, CDR2 YSYEKL, per germline. The CDR3 has 15 residues. The V and J ends lost 3 bases and 2 bases, in that order; junction bases with no gene match: 6. CDR3 nucleotide sequence: TGCGCCAGCAGCCAGGGCCCCGGGGGGCAAGAGACCCAGTACTTC. Protein: CASSQGPGGQETQYF.

In this sample, this clonotype turned up a few times. The gene calls are TRBV14 and TRBJ1-6; tentative D call: TRBD1 (5 bases). The V gene lost 5 bases and the J gene lost 6 bases, with 17 bases spanning the gap. The CDR3 spans 16 residues. Looked up from germline, CDR1 is SGHDN and CDR2 is FVKESK. This CDR3 reads CASSAAGEALNSPLHF. As DNA, the CDR3 is TGTGCCAGCAGCGCGGCGGGGGAAGCTCTTAATTCACCCCTCCACTTT.

The chain recombines TRBV6-6 with TRBJ2-1; D is ambiguous. This CDR3 contains 13 residues. Per the germline V gene, CDR1 is MNHNY and CDR2 is SVGAGI (reference sequence). V lost 2 bases and J 6 bases, leaving 8 bases between the germline ends. CDR3 in DNA: TGTGCCAGCAGTTACACGGAGAGCAATGAGCAGTTCTTC. Residues: CASSYTESNEQFF.

This clonotype was recorded at least ten times. The chain has TRBV7-2 and TRBJ2-5, with D hard to call. Trimming took off 7 bases at V and 1 base at J, with 19 bases between the two ends. This CDR3 is built from 16 residues. Germline V gene sequence: CDR1 SGHTA, CDR2 FQGNSA. The CDR3 DNA reads TGTGCCAGCACCCCAGTGGGCAAACGTACCCAAGAGACCCAGTACTTC. Amino acids: CASTPVGKRTQETQYF.

This clonotype has just one count. This sequence joins TRBV5-4 and TRBJ1-2; 7 nucleotides align to TRBD1. Germline CDR1 and CDR2: SGHNT and YYREEE (reference sequence). CDR3 length: 15 residues. Unmatched junction bases numbered 15, after V lost 5 bases and J lost 8 bases. In DNA form, the CDR3 reads TGTGCCAGCAGGGTGGCCGACAGGGAATTTTTCGGCTACACCTTC. Amino acid sequence: CASRVADREFFGYTF.

The chain has TRBV5-4 and TRBJ2-3, with D tentatively TRBD2 (5 bases). The CDR3 contains 13 residues. V dropped 0 bases and J dropped 6 bases, with 8 bases sitting between them. Germline CDR1 and CDR2: SGHNT and YYREEE (reference sequence). The CDR3 here is CASSLGGPDTQYF. The CDR3 coding sequence is TGTGCCAGCAGCTTGGGAGGGCCCGATACGCAGTATTTT.

This chain joins TRBV27 and TRBJ2-7; 13 positions match TRBD2. Per the germline V gene, CDR1 is MNHEY and CDR2 is SMNVEV (reference sequence). V lost 5 bases to trimming and J lost 12 bases; unmatched junction nucleotides: 4. This CDR3 contains 12 residues. The CDR3 DNA is TGTGCCAGCAGTCCCGGACTAGCGGGGGTGTACTTC. Its translation: CASSPGLAGVYF.

Relative to its sample, this clonotype is medium-sized. The V call is TRBV4-1, the J call TRBJ2-7; TRBD2 matches at 9 bases. The CDR3 consists of 15 residues. CDR1 is MGHRA, CDR2 YSYEKL, per germline. Germline trimming cut 1 base from V and 7 bases from J; bases unmatched to any gene: 8. The CDR3 coding sequence is TGCGCCAGCAGCCAAGTTTTAGCGGGGGTTTCTGAGCAGTACTTC. This codes for CASSQVLAGVSEQYF.

This clonotype was seen only once. J is TRBJ2-7 and V is TRBV5-1, with 7 bases identical to TRBD1. V trimming: 4 bases; J trimming: 7 bases; junction bases outside the gene matches: 14. Germline V gene lookup returns CDR1 SGHRS and CDR2 YFSETQ. This CDR3 comprises 15 residues. As DNA, the CDR3 is TGCGCCAGCAGCAAAAAAATGGGACAGTACGTGGAGCAGTACTTC. The encoded protein is CASSKKMGQYVEQYF.

This clonotype has at least ten counts. The chain carries TRBV6-1 and TRBJ1-1; no clear D. Germline V gene lookup returns CDR1 MNHNS and CDR2 SASEGT. The V and J ends lost 7 bases and 2 bases respectively, with 17 bases between them. The CDR3 consists of 15 residues. The CDR3 sequence: CASNGGLSRNTEAFF. The CDR3 DNA reads as TGTGCCAGCAACGGTGGGCTTTCCCGAAACACTGAAGCTTTCTTT.

The gene calls are TRBV27 and TRBJ2-1, with 8 bases matching TRBD1. V gave up 1 base and J gave up 10 bases; unmatched junction bases: 3. The germline V gene encodes CDR1 MNHEY and CDR2 SMNVEV (reference sequence). The CDR3 extends over 13 amino acids. The CDR3 spells CASSLYRGNEQFF. CDR3 nucleotide sequence: TGTGCCAGCAGTTTATACAGGGGGAACGAGCAGTTCTTC.

This clonotype has ten or more counts. V usage is TRBV7-2 and J usage is TRBJ2-5, with TRBD2 matching over 7 bases. CDR1 and CDR2 from the germline V gene are SGHTA and FQGNSA. J gave up 5 bases and V 4 bases, and 10 bases lay outside the gene matches. This CDR3 is built from 15 residues. CDR3 residues: CASSSGLEIYETQYF. The CDR3 DNA sequence: TGTGCCAGCAGCTCTGGACTAGAGATCTATGAGACCCAGTACTTC.

This clonotype was seen a handful of times. The chain recombines TRBV27 with TRBJ1-6; possibly TRBD1 for D (5 bases). Germline V gene lookup returns CDR1 MNHEY and CDR2 SMNVEV (reference sequence). The CDR3 is 15 amino acids. Between the trimmed V and J ends, which lost 3 bases and 7 bases, there was a span of 13 bases. The CDR3 protein is CASSFAGLGNSPLHF. The CDR3 DNA sequence: TGTGCCAGCAGTTTCGCAGGGTTGGGGAATTCACCCCTCCACTTT.

This clonotype showed up just a few times. The chain links TRBV27 to TRBJ2-1; TRBD1 agrees at 8 bases. Trimming removed 5 bases from V and 4 bases from J; junction bases left unmatched: 1. The V gene's germline CDR1 is MNHEY and CDR2 SMNVEV (reference sequence). The CDR3 is made up of 13 amino acids. Written as DNA, the CDR3 is TGTGCCAGCAGTCGGGACAGGTACAATGAGCAGTTCTTC. It is translated as CASSRDRYNEQFF.

The chain is built from TRBV7-2 and TRBJ2-3; TRBD1 matches 12 bases. The V and J ends lost 4 bases and 4 bases, in that order; junction bases with no gene match: 3. CDR1 and CDR2 (germline): SGHTA, FQGNSA. The length of the CDR3 is 15 residues. The CDR3 sequence is CASSWGQGAADTQYF. Here the CDR3 DNA reads TGTGCCAGCAGCTGGGGACAGGGGGCAGCAGATACGCAGTATTTT.